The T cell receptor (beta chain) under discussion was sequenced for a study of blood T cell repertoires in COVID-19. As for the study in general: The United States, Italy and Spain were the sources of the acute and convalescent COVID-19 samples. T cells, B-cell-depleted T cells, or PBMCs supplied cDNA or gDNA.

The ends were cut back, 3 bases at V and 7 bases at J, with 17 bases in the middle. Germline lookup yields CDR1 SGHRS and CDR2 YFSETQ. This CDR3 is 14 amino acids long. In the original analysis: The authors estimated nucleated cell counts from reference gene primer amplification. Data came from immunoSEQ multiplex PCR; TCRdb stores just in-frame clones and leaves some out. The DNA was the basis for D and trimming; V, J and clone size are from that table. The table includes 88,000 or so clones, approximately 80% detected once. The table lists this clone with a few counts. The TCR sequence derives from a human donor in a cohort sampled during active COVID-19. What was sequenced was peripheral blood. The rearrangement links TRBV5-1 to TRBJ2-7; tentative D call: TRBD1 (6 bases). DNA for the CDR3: TGCGCCAGCAGCTCGTCAAACGTCAGGGGAGAGCAGTACTTC. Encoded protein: CASSSSNVRGEQYF.